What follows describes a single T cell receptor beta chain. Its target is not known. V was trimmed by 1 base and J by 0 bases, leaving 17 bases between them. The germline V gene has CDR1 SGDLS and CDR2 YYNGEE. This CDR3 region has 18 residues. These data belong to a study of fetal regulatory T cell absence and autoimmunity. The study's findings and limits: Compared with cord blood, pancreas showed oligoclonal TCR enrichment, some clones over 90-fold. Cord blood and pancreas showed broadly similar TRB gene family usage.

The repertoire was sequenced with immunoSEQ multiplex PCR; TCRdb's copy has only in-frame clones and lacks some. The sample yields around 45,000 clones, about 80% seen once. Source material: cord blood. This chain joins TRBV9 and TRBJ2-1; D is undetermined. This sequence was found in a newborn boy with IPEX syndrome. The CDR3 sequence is CASSVRPAGWSSYNEQFF. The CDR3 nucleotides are TGTGCCAGCAGCGTACGGCCCGCTGGCTGGAGCTCCTACAATGAGCAGTTCTTC. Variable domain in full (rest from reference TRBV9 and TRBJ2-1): DSGVTQTPKHLITATGQRVTLRCSPRSGDLSVYWYQQSLDQGLQFLIQYYNGEERAKGNILERFSAQQFPDLHSELNLSSLELGDSALYFCASSVRPAGWSSYNEQFFGPGTRLTVL.